This entry describes one T cell receptor (beta chain). Trimming left V 7 bases short and J 0 bases short, with 12 bases between. The CDR3 spans 14 residues. Germline V gene sequence: CDR1 SNHLY, CDR2 FYNNEI. This table comes from immunoSEQ multiplex PCR, and its TCRdb copy is limited to in-frame clones, with some not included. The sample gives approximately 250,000 clones, about four fifths of which show up once; approximately 1.4% is in the top ten. The data were taken from a study of blood T cell repertoires in COVID-19. Material: peripheral blood. The source of this sequence is a woman between 40 and 50 years old who had recovered from COVID-19. The chain recombines TRBV2 with TRBJ1-1; unclear D gene. CDR3 DNA sequence: TGTGCCAGCAACAAGGAGGGCGTGAACACTGAAGCTTTCTTT. Its protein is CASNKEGVNTEAFF.